The source of this T cell receptor beta chain is a study of T cell responses to AZD1222 COVID-19 vaccine. Produced via immunoSEQ multiplex PCR; TCRdb's table is partial and in-frame only. The sample lists some 110,000 clones, more than 80% seen once, with about 4.4% in the top ten. This CDR3 contains 15 residues. V was pared by 3 bases and J by 2 bases, with 14 bases between. From germline, CDR1 is SGDLS and CDR2 YYNGEE. Regarding this clone: Its antigen remains unknown.

Findings and limits, study-wide: Spike-spanning, vaccine-associated CD4 TCRs were dominant at 160-218 and 743-854. Repertoires were obtained only post-peak T cell response.

Sequenced material: peripheral blood, taken 28 days after the second AZD1222 dose. This TCR was recovered from an adult who received the AZD1222 COVID-19 vaccine. The chain uses TRBV9 and TRBJ1-2; D remains ambiguous. CDR3 amino acids: CASSANEGRNYGYTF. The CDR3 DNA reads TGTGCCAGCAGCGCAAACGAGGGTAGAAACTATGGCTACACCTTC.